This is a list of T cell receptor beta chains from one sample in a study of blood T cell repertoires in COVID-19. TCRdb's table, derived via immunoSEQ multiplex PCR, lists solely in-frame clones and lacks some. The sample has approximately 87,000 clones, around 80% seen once. Sequences were obtained from peripheral blood. These receptors all stem from a woman older than 75 with acute or convalescent COVID-19. Each CDR3 is given with its conserved first and last residue. D genes are given only for firm matches.

D gene	V gene	J gene	CDR3 protein
TRBD1	TRBV19	TRBJ1-6	CASSPGTGDSPLHF
TRBD1	TRBV7-2	TRBJ1-5	CASSTTGGGNQPQHF
-	TRBV6-5	TRBJ2-7	CASSYSGINFGYEQYF
-	TRBV28	TRBJ1-5	CASSSSPVRSDHNQPQHF
-	TRBV11-3	TRBJ1-6	CASRGTLGYNSPLHF
-	TRBV5-1	TRBJ2-2	CASSSSGSGTGELFF
TRBD2	TRBV24-1	TRBJ2-1	CATSDRTSSGRSYNEQFF
-	TRBV3-1/TRBV3-2	TRBJ2-7	CASSRGTDEQYF
-	TRBV28	TRBJ1-2	CASSLGGIDGYTF
-	TRBV5-4	TRBJ2-2	CASSLARAGHTGELFF
TRBD2	TRBV15	TRBJ2-1	CATSGSRESSYNEQFF
-	TRBV15	TRBJ2-3	CATQPRGSTDTQYF
-	TRBV7-2	TRBJ2-1	CASSFQGNNEQFF
-	TRBV11-3	TRBJ1-5	CASSLGGGQPQHF
-	TRBV6-6	TRBJ1-6	CATKRDKPLHF
TRBD1	TRBV18	TRBJ1-6	CASSPDRVGNSPLHF
-	TRBV6-5	TRBJ2-4	CASSLGGVGKNIQYF
TRBD1	TRBV5-1	TRBJ2-7	CASSTGTGRAYEQYF
TRBD1	TRBV6-2/TRBV6-3	TRBJ2-1	CASSYDDRASYNEQFF
TRBD1	TRBV14	TRBJ1-1	CASSLGQGARAFF
TRBD1	TRBV18	TRBJ1-5	CASSLDRGENSNQPQHF
TRBD1	TRBV4-3	TRBJ1-2	CASSQDGRGTVNYGYTF
TRBD2	TRBV14	TRBJ2-7	CASSYPAGGTYEQYF
TRBD1	TRBV19	TRBJ1-5	CASSMGQYSNQPQHF
TRBD1	TRBV15	TRBJ2-2	CATSSEGTATGELFF
-	TRBV3-1/TRBV3-2	TRBJ1-3	CASSPTTVRAGNTIYF
-	TRBV27	TRBJ1-4	CASSQSGQGVRTNEKLFF
TRBD1	TRBV19	TRBJ1-1	CASTWTGGRNTEAFF
TRBD1	TRBV7-3	TRBJ1-2	CASSPGTDANYGYTF
TRBD1	TRBV18	TRBJ1-1	CASSATGGGMNTEAFF
TRBD1	TRBV10-3	TRBJ1-5	CATTTGGNQPQHF
TRBD2	TRBV15	TRBJ2-3	CATSRDLAGVGDTQYF